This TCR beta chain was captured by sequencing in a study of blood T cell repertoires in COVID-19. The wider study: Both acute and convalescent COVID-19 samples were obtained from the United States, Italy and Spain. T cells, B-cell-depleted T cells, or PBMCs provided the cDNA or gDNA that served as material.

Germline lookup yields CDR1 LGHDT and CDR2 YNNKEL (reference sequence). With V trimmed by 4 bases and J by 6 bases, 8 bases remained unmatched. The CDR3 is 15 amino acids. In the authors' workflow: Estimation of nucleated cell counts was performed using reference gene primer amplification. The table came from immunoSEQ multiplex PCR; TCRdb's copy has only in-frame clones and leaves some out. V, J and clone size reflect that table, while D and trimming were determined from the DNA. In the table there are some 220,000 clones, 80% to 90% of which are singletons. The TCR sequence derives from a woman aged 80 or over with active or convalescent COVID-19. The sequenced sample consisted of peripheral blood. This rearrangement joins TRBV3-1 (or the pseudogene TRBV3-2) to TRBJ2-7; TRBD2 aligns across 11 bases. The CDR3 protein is CASSLAGGPVREQYF. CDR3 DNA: TGTGCCAGCAGCCTAGCGGGAGGGCCGGTCCGCGAGCAGTACTTC.